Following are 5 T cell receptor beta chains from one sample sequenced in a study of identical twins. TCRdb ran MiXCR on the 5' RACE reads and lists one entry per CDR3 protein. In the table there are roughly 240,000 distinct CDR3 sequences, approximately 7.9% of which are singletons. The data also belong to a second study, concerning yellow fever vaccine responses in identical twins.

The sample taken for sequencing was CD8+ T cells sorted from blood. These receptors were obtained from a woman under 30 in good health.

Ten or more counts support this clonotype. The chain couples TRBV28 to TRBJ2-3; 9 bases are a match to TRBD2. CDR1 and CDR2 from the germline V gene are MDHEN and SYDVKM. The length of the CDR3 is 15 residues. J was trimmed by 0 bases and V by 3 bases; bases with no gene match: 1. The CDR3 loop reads CASSFLAGSTDTQYF. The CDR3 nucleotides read TGTGCCAGCAGTTTCCTAGCGGGAAGCACAGATACGCAGTATTTT.

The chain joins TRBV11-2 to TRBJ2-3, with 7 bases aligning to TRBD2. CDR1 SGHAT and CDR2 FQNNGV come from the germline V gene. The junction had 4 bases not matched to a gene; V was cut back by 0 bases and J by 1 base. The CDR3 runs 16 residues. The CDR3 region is CASSLDRSGGTDTQYF. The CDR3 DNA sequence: TGTGCCAGCAGCTTAGATAGGAGCGGGGGCACAGATACGCAGTATTTT.

CDR3 nucleotide sequence: TGTGCCAGCAGCGTAGGGCCGGAAGTCGGCACCGGGGAGCTGTTTTTT. This gives the protein CASSVGPEVGTGELFF. The chain uses TRBV9 and TRBJ2-2, with D unresolved. Per the germline V gene, CDR1 is SGDLS and CDR2 is YYNGEE. V lost 0 bases to trimming and J lost 4 bases, with 13 bases between them. The CDR3 contains 16 residues. The variable domain in full, completed from reference TRBV9 and TRBJ2-2, reads DSGVTQTPKHLITATGQRVTLRCSPRSGDLSVYWYQQSLDQGLQFLIQYYNGEERAKGNILERFSAQQFPDLHSELNLSSLELGDSALYFCASSVGPEVGTGELFFGEGSRLTVL.

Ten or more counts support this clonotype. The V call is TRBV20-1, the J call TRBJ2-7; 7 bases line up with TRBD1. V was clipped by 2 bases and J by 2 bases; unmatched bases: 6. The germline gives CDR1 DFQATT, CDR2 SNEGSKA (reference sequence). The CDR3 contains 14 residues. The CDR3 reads CSARTGQATYEQYV. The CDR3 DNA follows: TGCAGTGCTAGAACCGGACAGGCGACCTACGAGCAGTACGTC.

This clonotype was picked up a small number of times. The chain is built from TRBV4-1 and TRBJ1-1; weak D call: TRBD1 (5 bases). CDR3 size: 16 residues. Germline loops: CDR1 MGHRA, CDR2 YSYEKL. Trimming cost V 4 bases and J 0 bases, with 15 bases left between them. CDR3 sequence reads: CASSPKTGLLNTEAFF. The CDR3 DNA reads TGCGCCAGCAGCCCGAAAACGGGACTCTTGAACACTGAAGCTTTCTTT.